This T cell receptor (beta chain) is drawn from a study of shared clonotypes between healthy human individuals. Sequencing used immunoSEQ multiplex PCR; TCRdb keeps in-frame clones, though not all of them. The sample has more than 2,000,000 clones, over 90% seen once. Germline CDR1 and CDR2: SQVTM and ANQGSEA. Trimming pared 8 bases from V and 1 base from J, leaving 10 bases between. The CDR3 contains 12 residues. The V and J genes are TRBV29-1 and TRBJ2-3, with a tentative D call TRBD1 (5 bases). The source is a man younger than 35 in good health. Some clones in this sample may be carry-over from other donors' samples. Material for sequencing was naive CD4+ T cells from PBMCs. As for subset: CD45RA+ positively selected. This chain's CDR3 is CSLLQGTDTQYF. CDR3 in DNA: TGCAGCCTTTTACAGGGCACAGATACGCAGTATTTT.